This is a list of T cell receptor beta chains from one sample in a study of blood T cell repertoires in COVID-19. The table came from immunoSEQ multiplex PCR; TCRdb's copy has only in-frame clones and leaves some out. The table lists roughly 250,000 clones, over 75% of them singletons. Sequencing was carried out using PBMCs or T cells enriched from blood (not recorded which). The receptors originated from a woman in her late teens or twenties who had recovered from COVID-19. CDR3s include the opening cysteine and the closing phenylalanine or tryptophan. A D gene is named only where the DNA matches it firmly. Part of the rows lack a size; the others show once, few, many or a class for expanded clones.

13 TRBJ1-2 . TRBV7-9 . CASSQTLTYGYTF TGTGCCAGCAGTCAGACATTGACCTATGGCTACACCTTC
17 TRBJ1-1 once TRBV19 . CASSMGLGTVMNTEAFF TGTGCCAGTAGTATGGGACTCGGGACGGTGATGAACACTGAAGCTTTCTTT
16 TRBJ2-5 . TRBV6-5 TRBD2 CASSYSSGLARETQYF TGTGCCAGCAGTTACTCTTCCGGACTAGCTAGAGAGACCCAGTACTTC
16 TRBJ1-1 . TRBV5-1 TRBD1 CASYGGTGGLGTEAFF TGCGCCAGCTATGGCGGGACAGGGGGCCTGGGGACTGAAGCTTTCTTT
14 TRBJ1-1 . TRBV7-3 . CASRTGYENTEAFF TGTGCCAGCAGAACAGGGTACGAGAACACTGAAGCTTTCTTT
16 TRBJ1-5 . TRBV20-1 . CSASAGGGSLSQPQHF TGCAGTGCTAGTGCGGGGGGCGGATCGTTGAGTCAGCCCCAGCATTTT
14 TRBJ2-3 . TRBV10-3 . CASQSGGQTDTQYF TGTGCCAGCCAAAGCGGGGGACAGACAGATACGCAGTATTTT
14 TRBJ2-5 . TRBV3-1/TRBV3-2 . CASSQSLVGETQYF TGTGCCAGCAGCCAATCACTAGTAGGGGAGACCCAGTACTTC
16 TRBJ1-3 few TRBV5-1 TRBD1 CASSALPGTEGNTIYF TGCGCCAGCAGCGCTCTCCCGGGGACAGAAGGAAACACCATATATTTT
15 TRBJ2-3 . TRBV28 . CASSLGGISTDTQYF TGTGCCAGCAGTTTAGGGGGGATTAGCACAGATACGCAGTATTTT
15 TRBJ1-1 . TRBV7-2 TRBD1 CASSPTGGGNTEAFF TGTGCCAGCAGCCCGACAGGGGGGGGGAACACTGAAGCTTTCTTT
18 TRBJ2-3 . TRBV5-1 TRBD2 CASSLFPSGATSTDTQYF TGCGCCAGCAGCTTATTTCCTAGCGGCGCAACTAGCACAGATACGCAGTATTTT
16 TRBJ2-3 . TRBV19 TRBD2 CASSTTSGGAGDTQYF TGTGCCAGTAGTACGACTAGCGGGGGGGCGGGAGATACGCAGTATTTT
16 TRBJ1-2 . TRBV11-3 . CASSLVLWTECYGYTF TGTGCCAGCAGCTTAGTTCTCTGGACAGAGTGCTATGGCTACACCTTC
17 TRBJ1-5 . TRBV19 TRBD1 CASSLRQGAVSNQPQHF TGTGCCAGTAGTCTGAGACAGGGGGCGGTTAGCAATCAGCCCCAGCATTTT
13 TRBJ1-1 . TRBV7-9 TRBD1 CASSGQGWTEAFF TGTGCCAGTTCGGGACAGGGGTGGACTGAAGCTTTCTTT
12 TRBJ2-7 . TRBV10-3 . CATGGHSTEQYF TGTGCCACCGGAGGGCATTCTACCGAGCAGTACTTC
13 TRBJ1-1 . TRBV2 . CASGGRGDTEAFF TGTGCCAGCGGAGGACGGGGGGACACTGAAGCTTTCTTT
16 TRBJ1-1 . TRBV7-2 . CASSSRGGHLNTEAFF TGTGCCAGCAGCTCGAGGGGGGGACACTTGAACACTGAAGCTTTCTTT
16 TRBJ1-2 . TRBV4-1 . CASSQPGGGVGDGYTF TGCGCCAGCAGCCAACCGGGGGGAGGGGTTGGAGATGGCTACACCTTC
15 TRBJ2-3 . TRBV13 . CASSLGSSTTDTQYF TGTGCCAGCAGCTTAGGCTCTAGTACCACAGATACGCAGTATTTT
20 TRBJ1-4 few TRBV5-1 TRBD1 CASSSQIRDRGRLANEKLFF TGCGCCAGCAGCTCCCAAATCCGGGACAGGGGAAGATTAGCTAATGAAAAACTGTTTTTT
15 TRBJ2-1 . TRBV24-1 TRBD2 CATSEGGGASDEQFF TGTGCCACCAGTGAAGGCGGGGGGGCCTCCGATGAGCAGTTCTTC